The clone carrying this T cell receptor beta chain was observed at least ten times. The antigen is not known. This specimen comes from a study of T cell repertoires in cytomegalovirus infection. The overall study: The public TCR beta signatures pointed to both CMV infection and matching HLA type. Study results and caveats: The response measured ex vivo was dominated by TCR beta clonotypes (HLA-C-restricted and CMV-specific).

Each CDR3 protein gets one entry after TCRdb re-called the reads with MiXCR. The sample records nearly 650,000 distinct CDR3 sequences, approximately 24% being singletons. The sequence derives from a human donor in good health (CMV status not recorded). Some clones in this sample may be carry-over from other donors' samples. Material: CD8+ T cells from PBMCs.

In DNA, the CDR3 is TGTGCCAGCGGATTACTTAACAGGGGGCTGGGGAACACTGAAGCTTTCTTT. This encodes CASGLLNRGLGNTEAFF. The chain joins TRBV7-8 to TRBJ1-1; TRBD1 matches 9 bases. V shed 8 bases, J shed 1 base, and the junction held 14 bases outside the gene matches. Germline V lookup: CDR1 SGHVS, CDR2 FQNEAQ. The CDR3 extends over 17 amino acids.